This entry concerns a single TCR beta chain. This sample stems from a study of regulatory T cells in long-lasting Graves disease. Time point in this sample: newly diagnosed GD, antithyroid drugs for less than 3 months. Following extraction of RNA from PBMCs, that RNA was used to make the TCR library. Construction of TCR beta libraries relied on iRepertoire HTBI primers and on Arm-PCR targeting CDR3 regions. From the multiplex PCR reads, TCRdb called clonotypes with MiXCR, one entry per CDR3 protein. Among over 350,000 distinct CDR3 sequences listed, 14% were seen once. The same specimen was also included in a second study, on T cells in Graves' hyperthyroidism and ophthalmopathy.

Sequenced material: peripheral blood mononuclear cells (PBMCs), taken at new diagnosis, from a patient treated with antithyroid drugs. The sequence derives from a woman in her forties or fifties with Graves disease.

CDR3 nucleotide sequence: TGCGCCAGCACGAACCCCGGGACAGTTCCGCAGTATTTT. Protein: CASTNPGTVPQYF. The chain is built from TRBV10-1 and TRBJ2-3; 7 nucleotides match TRBD1. CDR3 length: 13 amino acids. The J segment lost 10 bases and the V segment lost 7 bases, leaving 11 bases of the junction unmatched. Germline V gene lookup returns CDR1 WNHNN and CDR2 SYGVQD (reference sequence).